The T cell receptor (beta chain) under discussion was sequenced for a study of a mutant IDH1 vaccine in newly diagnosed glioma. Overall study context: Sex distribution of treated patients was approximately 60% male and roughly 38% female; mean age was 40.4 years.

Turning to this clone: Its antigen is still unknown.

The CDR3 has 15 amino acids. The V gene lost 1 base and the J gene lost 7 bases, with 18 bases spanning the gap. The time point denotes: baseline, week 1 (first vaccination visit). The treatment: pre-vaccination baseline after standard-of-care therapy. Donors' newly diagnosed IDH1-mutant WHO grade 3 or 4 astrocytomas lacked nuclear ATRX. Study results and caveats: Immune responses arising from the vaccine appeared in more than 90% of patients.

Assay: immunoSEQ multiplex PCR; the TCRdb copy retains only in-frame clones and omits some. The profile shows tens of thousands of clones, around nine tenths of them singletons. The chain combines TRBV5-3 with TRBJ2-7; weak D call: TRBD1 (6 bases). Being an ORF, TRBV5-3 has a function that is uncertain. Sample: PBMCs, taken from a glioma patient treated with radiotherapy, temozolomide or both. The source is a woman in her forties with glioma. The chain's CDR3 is CARSLWTAPDGEQYF. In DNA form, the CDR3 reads TGTGCCAGAAGCTTGTGGACAGCGCCTGATGGGGAGCAGTACTTC.